The rows below give T cell receptor beta chains drawn from one sample of a study of cytomegalovirus exposure and HLA in healthy donors. The data were produced by immunoSEQ multiplex PCR, yet TCRdb's version contains in-frame clones alone and is incomplete. The sample shows fewer than 100,000 clones, approximately 94% of them seen only once. The sample taken for sequencing was PBMCs. These receptor sequences come from a young woman in good health and CMV-seropositive. The CDR3 runs from the conserved cysteine through the conserved F or W. A D gene is named only where the DNA matches it firmly. Clone size, where shown, is once, few, many, or a class for clones that have expanded.

NA TRBJ2-7 NA TRBV2 CASSERTDLYEQYF TGTGCCAGCAGTGAGAGGACAGACCTTTACGAGCAGTACTTC
TRBD2 TRBJ2-3 NA TRBV7-7 CASSAGTSADTQYF TGTGCCAGCAGCGCCGGGACTAGTGCAGATACGCAGTATTTT
NA TRBJ1-2 NA TRBV7-2 CASSLASPVYGYTF TGTGCCAGCAGCTTAGCGTCCCCTGTATATGGCTACACCTTC
NA TRBJ2-7 NA TRBV11-3 CASSPVGFYEQYF TGTGCCAGCAGCCCCGTGGGCTTCTACGAGCAGTACTTC
TRBD1 TRBJ2-2 NA TRBV2 CASSRQGVVGELFF TGTGCCAGCAGCCGACAGGGGGTCGTCGGGGAGCTGTTTTTT
NA TRBJ2-3 NA TRBV6-5 CASSYSGRGNTDTQYF TGTGCCAGCAGTTACTCAGGGCGGGGAAACACAGATACGCAGTATTTT
NA TRBJ1-1 NA TRBV7-3 CASSYRGQEGHTEAFF TGTGCCAGCAGCTACCGGGGTCAGGAGGGTCACACTGAAGCTTTCTTT
NA TRBJ1-1 NA TRBV11-2 CASSSTPGGVF TGTGCCAGCAGCTCCACCCCGGGGGGGGTATTT
NA TRBJ2-1 NA TRBV12-5 CASGLSRQAKFF TGTGCTAGTGGTTTGTCCAGACAGGCGAAGTTCTTC
NA TRBJ1-5 NA TRBV4-3 CASSQALGRDQPQHF TGCGCCAGCAGCCAAGCGCTTGGGAGGGATCAGCCCCAGCATTTT
TRBD1 TRBJ2-1 NA TRBV9 CASSVDPGQGVNEQFF TGTGCCAGCAGCGTAGACCCTGGACAGGGGGTAAATGAGCAGTTCTTC
TRBD1 TRBJ2-5 NA TRBV6-1 CASFDRGRRETQYF TGTGCCAGCTTCGACAGGGGGCGACGGGAGACCCAGTACTTC
NA TRBJ1-3 NA TRBV6-5 CASTRSSGNTIYF TGTGCCAGCACCCGCAGCTCTGGAAACACCATATATTTT
NA TRBJ2-7 NA TRBV7-8 CASRPGGLDYEQYF TGTGCCAGCAGACCCGGGGGGCTTGACTACGAGCAGTACTTC
NA TRBJ1-2 NA TRBV29-1 CSVDSRGAAYGYTF TGCAGCGTTGATTCCCGGGGGGCCGCCTATGGCTACACCTTC
NA TRBJ2-1 NA TRBV4-2 CASSRLANEQFF TGTGCCAGCAGCCGACTGGCCAATGAGCAGTTCTTC
NA TRBJ2-7 NA TRBV9 CASSGLGGAKGEQYF TGTGCCAGCAGCGGCCTTGGGGGCGCGAAGGGCGAGCAGTACTTC
TRBD1 TRBJ2-7 NA TRBV6-6 CASSYSRDSPYEQYF TGTGCCAGCAGTTACTCCCGGGACAGTCCCTACGAGCAGTACTTC
NA TRBJ1-1 NA TRBV18 CASSPQVNTEAFF TGTGCCAGCTCACCCCAGGTGAACACTGAAGCTTTCTTT
NA TRBJ1-1 NA TRBV16 CASSQQGNTEAFF TGTGCCAGCAGCCAACAGGGGAACACTGAAGCTTTCTTT
NA TRBJ2-7 NA TRBV7-9 CASSYLVPTGTIPEDEQYF TGTGCCAGCAGCTATTTAGTCCCGACCGGGACAATCCCCGAGGACGAGCAGTACTTC
NA TRBJ2-3 NA TRBV7-8 CASRPGFRTDTQYF TGTGCCAGCAGGCCCGGGTTCCGCACAGATACGCAGTATTTT
NA TRBJ1-1 NA TRBV2 CASSLNVVEAFF TGTGCCAGCAGCCTAAACGTCGTAGAAGCTTTCTTT
TRBD1 TRBJ1-1 NA TRBV2 CASRDRDFGTEAFF TGTGCCAGCAGGGACAGGGATTTCGGCACTGAAGCTTTCTTT
TRBD1 TRBJ2-7 NA TRBV30 CAWPKDRGRQRGSYEQYF TGTGCCTGGCCAAAGGACAGGGGACGCCAAAGGGGATCCTACGAGCAGTACTTC
TRBD2 TRBJ2-7 NA TRBV4-2 CASSRRTSGGYEQYF TGTGCCAGCAGCCGCCGGACTAGCGGGGGCTACGAGCAGTACTTC
TRBD2 TRBJ2-5 once TRBV7-2 CASSSGLAVETQYF TGTGCCAGCAGCAGTGGACTAGCGGTAGAGACCCAGTACTTC
NA TRBJ1-6 NA TRBV29-1 CSVPEGNRVENSPLHF TGCAGCGTTCCCGAAGGGAACAGGGTCGAAAATTCACCCCTCCACTTT
NA TRBJ1-2 once TRBV7-9 CASSLGSRVYGYTF TGTGCCAGCAGCTTAGGGTCCAGGGTCTATGGCTACACCTTC
NA TRBJ1-1 NA TRBV7-9 CASSLSGRPGDEAFF TGTGCCAGCAGCTTATCAGGGCGGCCGGGGGATGAAGCTTTCTTT
NA TRBJ1-5 NA TRBV29-1 CSVNTPGSNQPQHF TGCAGCGTGAACACCCCAGGGAGCAATCAGCCCCAGCATTTT
NA TRBJ1-6 NA TRBV30 CARESSYNSPLHF TGTGCCAGAGAAAGCTCCTATAATTCACCCCTCCACTTT
NA TRBJ1-1 NA TRBV7-6 CASSQVRNTEAFF TGTGCCAGCAGCCAAGTGAGGAACACTGAAGCTTTCTTT
NA TRBJ1-5 NA TRBV28 CASNLAIGLQPQHF TGTGCCAGCAACCTAGCTATAGGATTACAGCCCCAGCATTTT
TRBD1 TRBJ1-1 NA TRBV9 CASSEGTGNTEAFF TGTGCCAGCAGCGAGGGGACAGGGAACACTGAAGCTTTCTTT
NA TRBJ1-1 NA TRBV7-8 CASSPVQPRNTEAFF TGTGCCAGCAGCCCAGTACAGCCCAGAAACACTGAAGCTTTCTTT
TRBD2 TRBJ2-5 NA TRBV10-3 CATDIAGGQETQYF TGTGCCACCGACATAGCGGGGGGGCAAGAGACCCAGTACTTC
NA TRBJ2-1 NA TRBV7-8 CASSLSSRVNNEQFF TGTGCCAGCAGCTTATCTAGCAGAGTCAACAATGAGCAGTTCTTC
TRBD2 TRBJ2-2 NA TRBV7-8 CASSLSLADKPGPGELFF TGTGCCAGCAGCTTATCTCTAGCGGACAAACCGGGTCCCGGGGAGCTGTTTTTT
NA TRBJ2-3 NA TRBV18 CASSPADSTDTQYF TGTGCCAGCTCACCTGCGGATAGCACAGATACGCAGTATTTT
NA TRBJ1-1 NA TRBV21-1 CASSKVKGAYEAFF TGTGCCAGCAGCAAAGTCAAGGGGGCGTATGAAGCTTTCTTT
NA TRBJ2-1 NA TRBV29-1 CSVHSGGNNEQFF TGCAGCGTTCATAGCGGAGGGAACAATGAGCAGTTCTTC
TRBD1 TRBJ2-5 once TRBV7-3 CASSPWGQGETQYF TGTGCCAGCAGCCCCTGGGGACAGGGGGAGACCCAGTACTTC
TRBD1 TRBJ1-1 NA TRBV6-1 CATSDRTKMNTEAFF TGTGCCACCTCGGACAGGACCAAGATGAACACTGAAGCTTTCTTT
TRBD2 TRBJ2-1 NA TRBV28 CASSSGLAGGGSYNEQFF TGTGCCAGCAGTTCGGGACTAGCGGGAGGGGGCTCCTACAATGAGCAGTTCTTC
TRBD2 TRBJ2-5 NA TRBV10-2 CATGLAGVQETQYF TGCGCCACTGGACTAGCGGGGGTACAAGAGACCCAGTACTTC
TRBD2 TRBJ2-3 NA TRBV10-1 CASSALSGGADTQYF TGCGCCAGCAGCGCCTTAAGCGGGGGGGCAGATACGCAGTATTTT
NA TRBJ2-5 NA TRBV7-2 CASRRGGNQETQYF TGTGCCAGCAGGAGGGGGGGGAACCAAGAGACCCAGTACTTC
TRBD1 TRBJ2-1 NA TRBV28 CASSLGQGLNEQFF TGTGCCAGCAGTTTGGGACAGGGTTTGAATGAGCAGTTCTTC
TRBD1 TRBJ1-5 NA TRBV16 CASSHRDRFNQPQHF TGTGCCAGCAGCCATCGGGACAGGTTCAATCAGCCCCAGCATTTT
NA TRBJ1-5 once TRBV10-3 CAISERAGRNQPQHF TGTGCCATCAGTGAGCGGGCAGGGAGGAATCAGCCCCAGCATTTT
NA TRBJ1-4 NA TRBV28 CASSTGFEKLFF TGTGCCAGCAGCACAGGGTTTGAAAAACTGTTTTTT
TRBD1 TRBJ2-1 NA TRBV5-1 CASSSMTGTGDNEQFF TGCGCCAGCAGCTCAATGACCGGGACAGGGGACAATGAGCAGTTCTTC
NA TRBJ1-5 NA TRBV6-5 CASSYSRVQPQHF TGTGCCAGCAGTTACTCGAGGGTTCAGCCCCAGCATTTT
NA TRBJ1-6 NA TRBV4-1 CASSTREAYNSPLHF TGCGCCAGCAGCACGAGAGAGGCCTATAATTCACCCCTCCACTTT
TRBD1 TRBJ2-7 NA TRBV7-2 CASSGTGVDEQYF TGTGCCAGCAGTGGGACAGGGGTGGACGAGCAGTACTTC
NA TRBJ1-1 NA TRBV7-6 CASSLNSNTEAFF TGTGCCAGCAGCTTAAACTCGAACACTGAAGCTTTCTTT
TRBD1 TRBJ1-1 NA TRBV7-9 CASSLGRDRVNTEAFF TGTGCCAGCAGCTTAGGCCGGGACAGGGTGAACACTGAAGCTTTCTTT
TRBD1 TRBJ2-7 NA TRBV28 CASSFTGTGGESSYEQYF TGTGCCAGCAGTTTTACCGGGACAGGGGGCGAAAGCTCCTACGAGCAGTACTTC